Included here is one T cell receptor (beta chain) sequence, with context. Its matching antigen is unknown. These data come from a study of cytomegalovirus exposure and HLA in healthy donors. The study's findings and limits: Most TCR sequences showed up rarely, but some public TCRs showed up in many donors. Reports described diagnosis of cytomegalovirus status by the classifier as highly specific and sensitive. In vitro work confirmed that a few CMV-associated chains recognize CMV antigens.

This CDR3 contains 16 residues. V was pared by 3 bases and J by 2 bases, with 4 bases of the junction left unmatched. Per the germline V gene, CDR1 is SNHLY and CDR2 is FYNNEI. Measured with immunoSEQ multiplex PCR; TCRdb has only the in-frame clones, and not every one. The data contain about 140,000 clones, 84% of them singletons. J is TRBJ2-3 and V is TRBV2; 11 bases are shared with TRBD1. This TCR was sampled from a woman aged 30 to 39 in good health and CMV-seronegative. Material: PBMCs. The CDR3 coding sequence is TGTGCCAGCAGTGAGGACAGGGGGCGCGTCACAGATACGCAGTATTTT. Protein product: CASSEDRGRVTDTQYF.